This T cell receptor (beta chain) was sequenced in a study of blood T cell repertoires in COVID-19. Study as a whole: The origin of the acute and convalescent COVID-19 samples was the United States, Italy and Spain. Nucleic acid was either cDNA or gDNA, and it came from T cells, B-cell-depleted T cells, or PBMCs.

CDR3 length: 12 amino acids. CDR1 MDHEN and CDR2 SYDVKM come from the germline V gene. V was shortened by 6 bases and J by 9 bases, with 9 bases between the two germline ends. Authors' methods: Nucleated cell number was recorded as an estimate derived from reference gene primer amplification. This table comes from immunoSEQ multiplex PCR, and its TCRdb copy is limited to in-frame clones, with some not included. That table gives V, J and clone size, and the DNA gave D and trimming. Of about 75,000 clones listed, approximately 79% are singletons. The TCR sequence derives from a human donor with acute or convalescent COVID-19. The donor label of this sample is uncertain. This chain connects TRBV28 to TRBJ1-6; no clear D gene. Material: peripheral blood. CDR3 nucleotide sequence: TGTGCCAGCAGATCACAGAGTTCACCCCTCCACTTT. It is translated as CASRSQSSPLHF.